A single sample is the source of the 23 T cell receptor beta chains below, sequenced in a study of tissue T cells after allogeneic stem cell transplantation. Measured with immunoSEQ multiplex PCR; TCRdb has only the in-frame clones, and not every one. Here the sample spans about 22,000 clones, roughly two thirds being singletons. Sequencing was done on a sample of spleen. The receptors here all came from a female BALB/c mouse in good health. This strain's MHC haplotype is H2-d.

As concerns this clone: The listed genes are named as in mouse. Partial CDR3 DNA: TGTGCCAGCAGTGATTCGGGGGAGGAACAGTAC. This sequence encodes CASSDSGEEQY. The entire CDR3 protein is CASSDSGEEQYF. The chain uses TRBV13-3 and TRBJ2-7; D tentatively reads TRBD1 or TRBD2 (5 bases each). The read comes to an end 1 residue before the CDR3 does, leaving the germline J gene to fill in the end. CDR3 size: 12 residues. The germline V gene has CDR1 NNHDY and CDR2 SYVADS. V gave up 1 base and J gave up 7 bases, with 9 bases separating them.

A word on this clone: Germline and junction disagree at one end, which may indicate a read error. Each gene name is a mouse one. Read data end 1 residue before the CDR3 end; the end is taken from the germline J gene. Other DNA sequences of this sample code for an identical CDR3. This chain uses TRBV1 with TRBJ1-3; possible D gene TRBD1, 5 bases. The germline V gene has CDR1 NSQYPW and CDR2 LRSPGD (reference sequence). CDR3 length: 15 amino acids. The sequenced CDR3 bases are TGCACCTGCAGCGCAGATCAGGGTTCTGGAAATACGCTCTAT. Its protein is CTCSADQGSGNTLY. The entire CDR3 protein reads CTCSADQGSGNTLYF.

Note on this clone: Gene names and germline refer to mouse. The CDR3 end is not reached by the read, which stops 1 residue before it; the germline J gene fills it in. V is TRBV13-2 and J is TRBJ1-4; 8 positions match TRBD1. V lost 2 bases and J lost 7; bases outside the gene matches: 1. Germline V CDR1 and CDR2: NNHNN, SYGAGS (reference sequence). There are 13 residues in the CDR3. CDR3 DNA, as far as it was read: TGTGCCAGCGGTGAAGACAGGGGCGAAAGATTATTT. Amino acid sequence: CASGEDRGERLF. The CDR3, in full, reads CASGEDRGERLFF.

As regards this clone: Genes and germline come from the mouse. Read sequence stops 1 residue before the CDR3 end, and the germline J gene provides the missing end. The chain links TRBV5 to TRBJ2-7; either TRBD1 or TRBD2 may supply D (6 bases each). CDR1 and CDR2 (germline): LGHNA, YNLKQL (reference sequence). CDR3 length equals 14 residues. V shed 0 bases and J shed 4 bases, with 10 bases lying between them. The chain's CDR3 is CASSQDWGLYEQYF. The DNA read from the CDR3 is TGTGCCAGCAGCCAAGATTGGGGGCTGTATGAACAGTAC.

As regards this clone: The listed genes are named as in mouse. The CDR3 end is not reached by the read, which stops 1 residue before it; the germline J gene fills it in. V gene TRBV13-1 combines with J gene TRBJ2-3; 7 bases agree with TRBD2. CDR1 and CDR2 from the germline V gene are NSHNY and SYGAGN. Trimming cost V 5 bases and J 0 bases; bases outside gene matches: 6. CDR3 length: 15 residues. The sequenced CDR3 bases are TGTGCCAGCAGGGACTGGAGCTCTAGTGCAGAAACGCTGTAT. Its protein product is CASRDWSSSAETLY. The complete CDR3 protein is CASRDWSSSAETLYF.

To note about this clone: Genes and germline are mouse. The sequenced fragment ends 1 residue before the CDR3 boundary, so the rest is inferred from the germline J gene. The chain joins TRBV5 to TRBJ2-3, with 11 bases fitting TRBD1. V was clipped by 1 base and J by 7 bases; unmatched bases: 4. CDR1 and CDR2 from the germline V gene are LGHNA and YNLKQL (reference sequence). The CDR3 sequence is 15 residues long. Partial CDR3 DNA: TGTGCCAGCAGCCAAGGGACAGGGGGCGCAAAAACGCTGTAT. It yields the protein CASSQGTGGAKTLY. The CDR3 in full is CASSQGTGGAKTLYF.

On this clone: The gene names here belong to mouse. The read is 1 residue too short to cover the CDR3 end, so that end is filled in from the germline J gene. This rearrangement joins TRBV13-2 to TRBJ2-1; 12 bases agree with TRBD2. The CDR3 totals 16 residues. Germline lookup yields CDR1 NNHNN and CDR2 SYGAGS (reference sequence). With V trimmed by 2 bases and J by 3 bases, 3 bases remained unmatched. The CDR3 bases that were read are TGTGCCAGCGGTGACCGACTGGGGGGGCTCTATGCTGAGCAGTTC. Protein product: CASGDRLGGLYAEQF. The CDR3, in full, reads CASGDRLGGLYAEQFF.

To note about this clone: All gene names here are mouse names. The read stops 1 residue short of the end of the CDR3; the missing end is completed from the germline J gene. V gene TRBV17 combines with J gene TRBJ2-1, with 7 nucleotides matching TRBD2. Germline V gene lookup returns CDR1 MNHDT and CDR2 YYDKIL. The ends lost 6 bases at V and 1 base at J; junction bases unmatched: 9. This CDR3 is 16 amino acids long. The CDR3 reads CASSRRATGNYAEQFF. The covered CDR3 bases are TGTGCTAGCAGCAGAAGGGCGACTGGGAACTATGCTGAGCAGTTC.

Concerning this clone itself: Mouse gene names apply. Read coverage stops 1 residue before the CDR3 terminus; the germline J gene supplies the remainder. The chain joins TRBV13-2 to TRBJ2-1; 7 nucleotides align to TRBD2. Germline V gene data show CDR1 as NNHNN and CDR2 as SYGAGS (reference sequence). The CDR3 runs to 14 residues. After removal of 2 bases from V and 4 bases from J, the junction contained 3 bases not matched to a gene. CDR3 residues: CASGDLGVYAEQFF. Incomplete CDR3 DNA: TGTGCCAGCGGTGACCTGGGGGTTTATGCTGAGCAGTTC.

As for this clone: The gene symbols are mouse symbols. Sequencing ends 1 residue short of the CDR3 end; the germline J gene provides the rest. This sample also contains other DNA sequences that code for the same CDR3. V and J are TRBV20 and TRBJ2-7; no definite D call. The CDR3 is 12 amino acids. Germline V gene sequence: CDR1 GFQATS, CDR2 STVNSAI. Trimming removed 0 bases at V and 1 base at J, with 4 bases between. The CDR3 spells CGAREGSYEQYF. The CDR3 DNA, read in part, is TGTGGTGCTAGGGAAGGGTCCTATGAACAGTAC.

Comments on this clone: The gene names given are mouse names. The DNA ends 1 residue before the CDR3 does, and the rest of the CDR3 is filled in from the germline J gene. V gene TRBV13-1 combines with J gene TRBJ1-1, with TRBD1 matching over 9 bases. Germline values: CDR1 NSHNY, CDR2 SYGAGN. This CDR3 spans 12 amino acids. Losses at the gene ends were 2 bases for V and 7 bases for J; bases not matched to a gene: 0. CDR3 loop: CASSEDRGEVFF. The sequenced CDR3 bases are TGTGCCAGCAGTGAGGACAGGGGAGAAGTCTTC.

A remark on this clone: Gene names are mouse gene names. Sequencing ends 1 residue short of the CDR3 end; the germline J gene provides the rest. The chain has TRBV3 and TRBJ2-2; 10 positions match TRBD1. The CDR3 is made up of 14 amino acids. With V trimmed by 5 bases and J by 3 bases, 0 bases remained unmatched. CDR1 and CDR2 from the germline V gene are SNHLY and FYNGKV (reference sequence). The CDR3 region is CASSGTGDTGQLYF. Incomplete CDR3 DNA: TGTGCCAGCAGCGGGACAGGGGACACCGGGCAGCTCTAC.

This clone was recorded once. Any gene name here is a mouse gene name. CDR3 loop: CASGDEGAGNTLYF. Incomplete CDR3 DNA: TGTGCCAGCGGTGATGAGGGGGCTGGAAATACGCTCTAT. The chain has TRBV13-2 and TRBJ1-3; TRBD1 is a possible D gene (6 bases). Coverage ceases 1 residue before the CDR3 finishes, and the germline J gene fills in the end. V was shortened by 0 bases and J by 2 bases, with 6 bases between the two germline ends. The V gene's germline CDR1 is NNHNN and CDR2 SYGAGS (reference sequence). CDR3 length: 14 amino acids.

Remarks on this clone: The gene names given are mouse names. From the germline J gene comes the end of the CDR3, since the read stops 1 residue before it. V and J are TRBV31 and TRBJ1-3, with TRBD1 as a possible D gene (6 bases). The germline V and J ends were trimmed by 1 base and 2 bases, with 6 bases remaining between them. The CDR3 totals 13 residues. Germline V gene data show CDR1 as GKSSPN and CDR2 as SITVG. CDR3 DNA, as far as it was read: TGTGCCTGGAGTCAGGGGGCTGGAAATACGCTCTAT. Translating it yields CAWSQGAGNTLY. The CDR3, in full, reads CAWSQGAGNTLYF.

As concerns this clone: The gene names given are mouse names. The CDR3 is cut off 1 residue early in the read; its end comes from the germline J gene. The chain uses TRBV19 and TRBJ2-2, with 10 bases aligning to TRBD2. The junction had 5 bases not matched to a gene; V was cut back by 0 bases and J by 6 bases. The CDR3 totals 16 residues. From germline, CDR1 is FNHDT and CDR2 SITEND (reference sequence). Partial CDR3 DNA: TGTGCCAGCAGTATAGGCTGGGGGGGCGCGTCCGGGCAGCTCTAC. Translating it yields CASSIGWGGASGQLY. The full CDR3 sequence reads CASSIGWGGASGQLYF. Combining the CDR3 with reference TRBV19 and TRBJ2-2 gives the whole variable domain GGIITQTPKFLIGQEGQKLTLKCQQNFNHDTMYWYRQDSGKGLRLIYYSITENDLQKGDLSEGYDASREKKSSFSLTVTSAQKNEMAVFLCASSIGWGGASGQLYFGEGSKLTVL.

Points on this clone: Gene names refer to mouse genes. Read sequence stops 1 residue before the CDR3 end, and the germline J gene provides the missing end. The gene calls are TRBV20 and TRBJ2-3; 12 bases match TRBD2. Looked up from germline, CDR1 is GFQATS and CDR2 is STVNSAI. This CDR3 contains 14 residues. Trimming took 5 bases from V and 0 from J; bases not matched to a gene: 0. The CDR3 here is CGAGTGGSAETLYF. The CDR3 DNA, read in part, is TGTGGTGCTGGGACTGGGGGGAGTGCAGAAACGCTGTAT.

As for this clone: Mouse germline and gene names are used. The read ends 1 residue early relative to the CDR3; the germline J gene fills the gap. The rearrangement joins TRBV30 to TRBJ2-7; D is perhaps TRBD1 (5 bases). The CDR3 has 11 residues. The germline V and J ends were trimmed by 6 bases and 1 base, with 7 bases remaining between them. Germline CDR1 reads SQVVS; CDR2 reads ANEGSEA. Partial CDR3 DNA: TGTAGTTCCGGACAATCCTATGAACAGTAC. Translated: CSSGQSYEQY. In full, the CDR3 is CSSGQSYEQYF.

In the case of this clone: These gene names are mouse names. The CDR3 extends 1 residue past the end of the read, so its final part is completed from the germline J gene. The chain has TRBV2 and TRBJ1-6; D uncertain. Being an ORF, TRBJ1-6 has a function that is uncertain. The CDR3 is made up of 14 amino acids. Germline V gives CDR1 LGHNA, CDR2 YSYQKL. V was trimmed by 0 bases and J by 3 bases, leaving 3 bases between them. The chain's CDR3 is CASSQDNYNSPLYF. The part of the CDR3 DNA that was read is TGTGCCAGCAGCCAAGACAACTATAATTCGCCCCTCTAC.

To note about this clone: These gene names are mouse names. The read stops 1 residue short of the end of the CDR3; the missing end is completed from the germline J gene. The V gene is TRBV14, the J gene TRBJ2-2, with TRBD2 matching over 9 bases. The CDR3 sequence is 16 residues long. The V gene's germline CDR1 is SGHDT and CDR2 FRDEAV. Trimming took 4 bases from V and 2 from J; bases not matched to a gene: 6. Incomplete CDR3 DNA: TGTGCCAGCAGTCTTCGACTGGGGGCGAACACCGGGCAGCTCTAC. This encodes CASSLRLGANTGQLY. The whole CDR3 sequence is CASSLRLGANTGQLYF.

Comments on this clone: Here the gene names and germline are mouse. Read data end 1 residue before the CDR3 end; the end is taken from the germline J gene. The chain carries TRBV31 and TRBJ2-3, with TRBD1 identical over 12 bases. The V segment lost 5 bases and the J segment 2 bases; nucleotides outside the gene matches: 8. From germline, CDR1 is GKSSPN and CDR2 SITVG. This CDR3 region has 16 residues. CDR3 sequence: CAWGPGTGGVAETLYF. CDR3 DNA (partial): TGTGCCTGGGGACCCGGGACAGGGGGCGTTGCAGAAACGCTGTAT.

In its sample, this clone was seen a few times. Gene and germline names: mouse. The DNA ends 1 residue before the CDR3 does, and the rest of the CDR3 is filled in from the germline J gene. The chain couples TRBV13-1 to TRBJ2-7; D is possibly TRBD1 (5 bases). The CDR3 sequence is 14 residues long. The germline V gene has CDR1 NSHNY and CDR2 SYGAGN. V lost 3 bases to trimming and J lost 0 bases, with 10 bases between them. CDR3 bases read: TGTGCCAGCAGTGCAGGGAGAAGCTCCTATGAACAGTAC. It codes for CASSAGRSSYEQY. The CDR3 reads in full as CASSAGRSSYEQYF.

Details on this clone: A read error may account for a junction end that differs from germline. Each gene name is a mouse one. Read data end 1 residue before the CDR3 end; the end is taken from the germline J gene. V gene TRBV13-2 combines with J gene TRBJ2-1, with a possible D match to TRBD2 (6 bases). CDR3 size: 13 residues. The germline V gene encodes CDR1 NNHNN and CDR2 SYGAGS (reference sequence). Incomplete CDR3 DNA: TGTGCCGGCGGGGACTCCCTCTATGCTGAGCAGTTC. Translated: CAGGDSLYAEQF. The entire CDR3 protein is CAGGDSLYAEQFF.

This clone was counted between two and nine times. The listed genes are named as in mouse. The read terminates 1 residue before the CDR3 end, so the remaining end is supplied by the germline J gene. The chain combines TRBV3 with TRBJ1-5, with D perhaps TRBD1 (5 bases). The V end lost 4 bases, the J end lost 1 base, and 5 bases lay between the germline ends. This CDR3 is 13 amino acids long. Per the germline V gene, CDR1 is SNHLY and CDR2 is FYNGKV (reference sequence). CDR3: CASSWDNNQAPLF. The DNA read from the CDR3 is TGTGCCAGCAGCTGGGACAACAACCAGGCTCCGCTT.